Listed here is a single TCR beta chain. Its specificity is not known. Germline V CDR1 and CDR2: SGHRS, YFSETQ. V lost 2 bases and J lost 0, with 6 bases in between. This CDR3 comprises 14 residues. The sample originates from a study of blood T cells in healthy people across ages. Alongside a J-beta primer mix, a sample-barcoded 5' primer served in a second PCR lasting about 7 to 11 cycles. TCRdb processed the 5' RACE reads anew with MiXCR; each CDR3 protein has one entry. The table includes 1.5 million to 2 million distinct CDR3 sequences, roughly 30% detected once. Study findings and constraints: As naive T cell percentage varied, TCR beta diversity correlated strongly with it.

The receptor was isolated from a woman aged 30 to 39 in good health. Sequenced input: blood. V is TRBV5-1 and J is TRBJ2-1; D not certain. The chain's CDR3 is CASSFLDSYNEQFF. Written as DNA, the CDR3 is TGCGCCAGCAGCTTTTTAGACTCCTACAATGAGCAGTTCTTC.